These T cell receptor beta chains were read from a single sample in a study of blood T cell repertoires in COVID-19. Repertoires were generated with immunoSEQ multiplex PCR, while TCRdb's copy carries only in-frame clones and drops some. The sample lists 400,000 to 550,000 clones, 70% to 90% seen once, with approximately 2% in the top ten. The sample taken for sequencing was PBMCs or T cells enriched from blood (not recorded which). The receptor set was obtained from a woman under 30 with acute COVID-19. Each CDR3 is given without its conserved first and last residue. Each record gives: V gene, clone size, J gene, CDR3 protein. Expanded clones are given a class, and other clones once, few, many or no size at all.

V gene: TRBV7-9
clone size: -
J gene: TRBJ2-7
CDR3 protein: ASSLYRGEQY

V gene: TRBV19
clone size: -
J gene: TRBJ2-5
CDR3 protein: ASRGLAQETQY

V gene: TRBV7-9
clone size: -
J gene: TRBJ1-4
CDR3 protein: ASSQGLGQEKLF

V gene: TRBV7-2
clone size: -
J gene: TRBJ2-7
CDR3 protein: ASSSALYEQY

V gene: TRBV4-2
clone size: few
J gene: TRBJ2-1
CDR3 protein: ASSHTGAIDNEQF

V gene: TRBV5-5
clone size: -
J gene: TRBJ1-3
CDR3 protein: ASSGGSPGGNTIY

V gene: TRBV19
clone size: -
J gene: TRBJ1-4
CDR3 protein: ASSPPISGEKLF

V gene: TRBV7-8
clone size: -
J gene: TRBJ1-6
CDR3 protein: ASSLSDTSSYNSPLH

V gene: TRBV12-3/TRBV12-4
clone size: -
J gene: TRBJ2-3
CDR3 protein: ASNRILTDTQY

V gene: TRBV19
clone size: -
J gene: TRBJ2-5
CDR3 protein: ASRTSAPQETQY

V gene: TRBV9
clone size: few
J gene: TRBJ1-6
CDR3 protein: ASSVDAGGRSPLH

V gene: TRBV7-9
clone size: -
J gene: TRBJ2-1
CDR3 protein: ASSSGTSGTNEQF

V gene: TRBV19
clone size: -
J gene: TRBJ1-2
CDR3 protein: ASSIATNYGYT

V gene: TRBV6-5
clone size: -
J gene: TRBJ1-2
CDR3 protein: ASSYSGDGYT

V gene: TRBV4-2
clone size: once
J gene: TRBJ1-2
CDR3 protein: ASSQDLDRAGVYGYT

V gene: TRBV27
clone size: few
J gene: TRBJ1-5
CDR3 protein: ASSSLTGPNQPQH

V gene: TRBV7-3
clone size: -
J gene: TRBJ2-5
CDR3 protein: ASSRSTQETQY

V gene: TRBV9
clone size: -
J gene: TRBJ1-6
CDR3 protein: ASSVATGQGGSPLH

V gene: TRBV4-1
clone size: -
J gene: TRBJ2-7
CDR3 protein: ASSQGASGSYEQY

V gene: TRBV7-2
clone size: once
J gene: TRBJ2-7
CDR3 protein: ASSVTSGSSYEQY

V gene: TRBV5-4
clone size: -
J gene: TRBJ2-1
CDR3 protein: ASRHSDSYNEQF

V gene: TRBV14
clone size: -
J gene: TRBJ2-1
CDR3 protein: ASSPLQGSAYNEQF

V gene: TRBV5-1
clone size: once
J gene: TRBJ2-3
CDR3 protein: ASSVNRVRSTDTQY

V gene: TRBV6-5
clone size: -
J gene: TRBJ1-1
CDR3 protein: ASTYTGGTEAF

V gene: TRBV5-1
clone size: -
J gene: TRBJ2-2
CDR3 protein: ASRSGWTGDNTGELF

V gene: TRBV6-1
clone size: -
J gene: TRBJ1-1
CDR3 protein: ASSEDPDTEAF

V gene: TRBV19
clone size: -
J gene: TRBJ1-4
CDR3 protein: ASSDRGDEKLF

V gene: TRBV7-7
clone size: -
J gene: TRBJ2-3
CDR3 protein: ASSIGQTDTQY

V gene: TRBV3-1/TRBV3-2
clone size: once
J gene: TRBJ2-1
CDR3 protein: ASSLLAGRRNEQF

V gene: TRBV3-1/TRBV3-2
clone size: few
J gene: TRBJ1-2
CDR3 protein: ASSLAGQTNYGYT

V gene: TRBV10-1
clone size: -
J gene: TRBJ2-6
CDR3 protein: ATSDSSGANVLT

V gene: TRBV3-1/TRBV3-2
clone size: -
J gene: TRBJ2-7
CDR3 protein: ASSLTTDRHEQY